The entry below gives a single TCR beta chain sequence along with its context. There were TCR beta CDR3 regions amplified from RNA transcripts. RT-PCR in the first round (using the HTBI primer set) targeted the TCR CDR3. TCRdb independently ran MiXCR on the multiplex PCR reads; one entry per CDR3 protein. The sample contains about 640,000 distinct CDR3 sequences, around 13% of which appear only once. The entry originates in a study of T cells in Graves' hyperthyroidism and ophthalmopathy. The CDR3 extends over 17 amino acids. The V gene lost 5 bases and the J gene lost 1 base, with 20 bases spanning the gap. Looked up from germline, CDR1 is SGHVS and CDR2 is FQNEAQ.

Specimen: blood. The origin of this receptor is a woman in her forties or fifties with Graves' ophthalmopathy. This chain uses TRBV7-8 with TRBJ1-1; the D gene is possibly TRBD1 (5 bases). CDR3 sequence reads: CASSHQGWGVENTEAFF. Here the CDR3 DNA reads TGTGCCAGCAGCCACCAGGGTTGGGGCGTAGAGAACACTGAAGCTTTCTTT.